This TCR beta chain was retrieved from a study of shared clonotypes between healthy human individuals. Study conclusions and caveats: The sharing of about 5.3% of naive CD4 clonotypes was seen across a few donors.

A few counts support this clone. The target antigen is unknown. TCRdb's copy holds only in-frame clones and misses some; the assay was immunoSEQ multiplex PCR. This sample yields over a million clones, of which about 75% are seen a single time; 1.4% to 1.5% belongs to the top ten. The sequenced material came from memory CD4+ T cells sorted from blood. Subset specified: CD45RA-negative fraction. This receptor was taken from a man aged 18 to 29 in good health.

The chain's CDR3 is CSVVADLEKLFF. Here the CDR3 DNA reads TGCAGCGTTGTCGCCGACCTTGAAAAACTGTTTTTT. The rearrangement joins TRBV29-1 to TRBJ1-4; D gene unclear. Deletions cut 4 bases from V and 7 bases from J, with 10 bases between. The CDR3 is 12 residues long. CDR1 and CDR2 (germline): SQVTM, ANQGSEA.